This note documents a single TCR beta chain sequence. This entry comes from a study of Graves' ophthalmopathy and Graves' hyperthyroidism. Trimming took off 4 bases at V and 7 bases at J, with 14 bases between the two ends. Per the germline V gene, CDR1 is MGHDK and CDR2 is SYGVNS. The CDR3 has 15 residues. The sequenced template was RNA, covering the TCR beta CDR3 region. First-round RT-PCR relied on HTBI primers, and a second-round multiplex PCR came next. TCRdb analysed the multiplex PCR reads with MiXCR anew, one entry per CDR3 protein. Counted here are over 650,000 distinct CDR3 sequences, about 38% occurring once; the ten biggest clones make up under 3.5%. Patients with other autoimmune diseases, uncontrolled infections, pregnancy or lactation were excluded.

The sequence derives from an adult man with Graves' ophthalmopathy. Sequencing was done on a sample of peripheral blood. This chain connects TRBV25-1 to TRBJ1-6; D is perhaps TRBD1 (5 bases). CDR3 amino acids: CASSASPRANSPLHF. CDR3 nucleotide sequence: TGTGCCAGCAGTGCTAGTCCCAGGGCCAATTCACCCCTCCACTTT.